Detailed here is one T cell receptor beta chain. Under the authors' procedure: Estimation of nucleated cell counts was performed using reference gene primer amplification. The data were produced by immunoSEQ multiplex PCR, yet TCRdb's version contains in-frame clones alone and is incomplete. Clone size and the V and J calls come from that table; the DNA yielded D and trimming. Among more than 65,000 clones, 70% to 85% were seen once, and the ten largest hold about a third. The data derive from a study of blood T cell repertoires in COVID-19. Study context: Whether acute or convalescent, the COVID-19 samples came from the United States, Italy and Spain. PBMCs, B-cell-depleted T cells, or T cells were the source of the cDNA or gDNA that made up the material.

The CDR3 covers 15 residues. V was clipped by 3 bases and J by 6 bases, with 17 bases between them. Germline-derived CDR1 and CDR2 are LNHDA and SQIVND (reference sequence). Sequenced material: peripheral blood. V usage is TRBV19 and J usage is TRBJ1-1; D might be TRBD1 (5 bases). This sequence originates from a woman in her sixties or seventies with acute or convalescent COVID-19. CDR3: CASSMETRQIAEAFF. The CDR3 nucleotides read TGTGCCAGTAGTATGGAAACCCGACAGATCGCTGAAGCTTTCTTT.